One sample yielded the 10 T cell receptor beta chains listed below, sequenced in a study of PD-L1 blockade in urothelial cancer. This table comes from immunoSEQ multiplex PCR, and its TCRdb copy is limited to in-frame clones, with some not included. The sample holds about 53,000 clones, about 83% seen once. Time point reported: pretreatment peripheral blood. The source material was PBMCs, sampled around atezolizumab (anti-PD-L1) treatment. These receptors originate from a woman aged 60-75 years with urothelial cancer.

The rearrangement uses TRBV27 and TRBJ2-1; the match to TRBD2 covers 15 bases. The V and J ends lost 5 bases and 8 bases, in that order; junction bases with no gene match: 10. The CDR3 covers 17 residues. Germline CDR1 and CDR2: MNHEY and SMNVEV (reference sequence). The CDR3 DNA is TGTGCCAGCAGTCTCGGGACTAGCGGGAGGTCTAGGTATGAGCAGTTCTTC. It yields the protein CASSLGTSGRSRYEQFF.

V usage is TRBV2 and J usage is TRBJ1-5; TRBD1 might be the D (6 bases). The CDR3 has 13 residues. V was clipped by 5 bases and J by 5 bases, with 10 bases between them. Germline-derived CDR1 and CDR2 are SNHLY and FYNNEI. The CDR3 DNA reads as TGTGCCAGCAGTAACAGGGTAGATCAGCCCCAGCATTTT. This codes for CASSNRVDQPQHF.

This clone was recorded once. This rearrangement joins TRBV21-1 to TRBJ2-7; TRBD2 reflects the table's D call only, with no check against the DNA. TRBV21-1 is designated a pseudogene. There are 18 residues in the CDR3. This chain's CDR3 is CASPPGSIPTEKLYEQYF. DNA of the CDR3: TGTGCCAGCCCGCCGGGAAGCATCCCGACGGAGAAGCTCTACGAGCAGTACTTC.

V is TRBV5-6 and J is TRBJ1-4; D remains ambiguous. CDR3 size: 14 residues. Germline values: CDR1 SGHDT, CDR2 YYEEEE. V was trimmed by 3 bases and J by 7 bases, leaving 13 bases between them. The CDR3 nucleotides read TGTGCCAGCAGCTCCGGCCCAGGCTCTGAAAAACTGTTTTTT. Residues: CASSSGPGSEKLFF.

The chain has TRBV7-9 and TRBJ2-7, with 7 bases lining up with TRBD1. V dropped 5 bases and J dropped 3; count of bases not matched to a gene: 10. Germline-derived CDR1 and CDR2 are SEHNR and FQNEAQ (reference sequence). This CDR3 is built from 15 residues. CDR3 loop: CASSHPNRGNYEQYF. The DNA of the CDR3 is TGTGCCAGCAGCCATCCGAACAGGGGAAACTACGAGCAGTACTTC.

This chain links TRBV18 with TRBJ1-2, with a possible D match to TRBD1 (5 bases). The V end was cut by 0 bases, the J end by 0 bases, with 11 bases between. This CDR3 is 16 amino acids long. The germline V gene encodes CDR1 KGHSH and CDR2 LQKENI. CDR3 DNA sequence: TGTGCCAGCTCACCACCGGCCCAGGGCCCTAACTATGGCTACACCTTC. Translation: CASSPPAQGPNYGYTF.

There are a few counts of this clone. The chain joins TRBV19 to TRBJ1-5; D gene ambiguous. The CDR3 is 16 amino acids. Germline assignment: CDR1 LNHDA and CDR2 SQIVND (reference sequence). Trimming shortened V by 5 bases and J by 0 bases, and 14 bases separated the two germline ends. The CDR3 nucleotides read TGTGCCAGTAGTGAGCCTCCGCTTTATAGCAATCAGCCCCAGCATTTT. This sequence encodes CASSEPPLYSNQPQHF. The full variable domain, with the rest looked up from reference TRBV19 and TRBJ1-5, is DGGITQSPKYLFRKEGQNVTLSCEQNLNHDAMYWYRQDPGQGLRLIYYSQIVNDFQKGDIAEGYSVSREKKESFPLTVTSAQKNPTAFYLCASSEPPLYSNQPQHFGDGTRLSIL.

This chain connects TRBV9 to TRBJ2-2, with D perhaps matching TRBD2 (7 bases). Germline-derived CDR1 and CDR2 are SGDLS and YYNGEE. The length of the CDR3 is 17 residues. The V end lost 6 bases, the J end lost 7 bases, and 25 bases lay between the germline ends. The CDR3 spells CASTSLGGGPVGGELFF. The CDR3 DNA follows: TGTGCCAGCACCTCCCTGGGAGGGGGGCCTGTGGGCGGGGAGCTGTTTTTT.

The CDR3 DNA is TGTGCCAGCAGCAAGGGGGGGGCGGGTTCTAATGAAAAACTGTTTTTT. It yields the protein CASSKGGAGSNEKLFF. The chain is built from TRBV5-4 and TRBJ1-4; D possibly corresponds to TRBD1 (6 bases). The germline CDR1 and CDR2 sequences are SGHNT and YYREEE (reference sequence). CDR3 length equals 16 residues. Deletions cut 4 bases from V and 3 bases from J, with 16 bases between.

This clone came up once. The V and J genes are TRBV2 and TRBJ2-2; the D gene is possibly TRBD2 (5 bases). The CDR3 consists of 14 residues. V gave up 7 bases and J gave up 1 base, with 10 bases separating them. CDR1 and CDR2 from the germline V gene are SNHLY and FYNNEI. DNA for the CDR3: TGTGCCAGCATTGTAGGGAGGAACACCGGGGAGCTGTTTTTT. Protein: CASIVGRNTGELFF.